The T cell receptor beta chain under discussion was sequenced for a study of blood T cell repertoires in COVID-19. The table came from immunoSEQ multiplex PCR; TCRdb's copy has only in-frame clones and leaves some out. This sample has hundreds of thousands of clones, with about 90% found just once. The table lists this clone with a count of one. The TCR comes from an older woman with COVID-19, enrolled during active disease. Sequenced material: peripheral blood.

CDR3 in amino acids: CASSSPPGQGDSPLHF. CDR3 nucleotides: TGTGCCAGCAGCTCGCCTCCGGGACAGGGGGATTCACCCCTCCACTTT. The gene calls are TRBV7-2 and TRBJ1-6; 11 bases line up with TRBD1. V shed 4 bases, J shed 8 bases, and the junction held 7 bases outside the gene matches. The V gene's germline CDR1 is SGHTA and CDR2 FQGNSA. The CDR3 covers 16 residues.